The T cell receptor (beta chain) described here comes from a study of T-cell memory formation after mild COVID-19. This CDR3 region has 15 residues. Unmatched junction bases numbered 8, after V lost 5 bases and J lost 5 bases. Only a few counts were recorded for this clonotype. The authors produced TCR alpha and TCR beta cDNA libraries with sample barcodes and UMIs by 5'RACE using constant-segment primers. Via MiXCR, TCRdb re-called the 5' RACE reads, giving one row per CDR3 protein. Of 85,000 to 130,000 distinct CDR3 sequences in the sample, about an eighth are singletons; the top ten hold around 26%.

Input material: PBMCs or a T cell subset sorted from them (not recorded which). The V and J genes are TRBV12-3 or TRBV12-4 and TRBJ1-2; the match to TRBD1 covers 10 bases. This TCR derives from an adult woman who had mild COVID-19 (a few samples of this study predate the infection). Cell type and time point are not known. CDR3 residues: CASSLRQGALYGYTF. The CDR3 region has the DNA TGTGCCAGCAGTCTCCGACAGGGGGCCCTGTATGGCTACACCTTC.